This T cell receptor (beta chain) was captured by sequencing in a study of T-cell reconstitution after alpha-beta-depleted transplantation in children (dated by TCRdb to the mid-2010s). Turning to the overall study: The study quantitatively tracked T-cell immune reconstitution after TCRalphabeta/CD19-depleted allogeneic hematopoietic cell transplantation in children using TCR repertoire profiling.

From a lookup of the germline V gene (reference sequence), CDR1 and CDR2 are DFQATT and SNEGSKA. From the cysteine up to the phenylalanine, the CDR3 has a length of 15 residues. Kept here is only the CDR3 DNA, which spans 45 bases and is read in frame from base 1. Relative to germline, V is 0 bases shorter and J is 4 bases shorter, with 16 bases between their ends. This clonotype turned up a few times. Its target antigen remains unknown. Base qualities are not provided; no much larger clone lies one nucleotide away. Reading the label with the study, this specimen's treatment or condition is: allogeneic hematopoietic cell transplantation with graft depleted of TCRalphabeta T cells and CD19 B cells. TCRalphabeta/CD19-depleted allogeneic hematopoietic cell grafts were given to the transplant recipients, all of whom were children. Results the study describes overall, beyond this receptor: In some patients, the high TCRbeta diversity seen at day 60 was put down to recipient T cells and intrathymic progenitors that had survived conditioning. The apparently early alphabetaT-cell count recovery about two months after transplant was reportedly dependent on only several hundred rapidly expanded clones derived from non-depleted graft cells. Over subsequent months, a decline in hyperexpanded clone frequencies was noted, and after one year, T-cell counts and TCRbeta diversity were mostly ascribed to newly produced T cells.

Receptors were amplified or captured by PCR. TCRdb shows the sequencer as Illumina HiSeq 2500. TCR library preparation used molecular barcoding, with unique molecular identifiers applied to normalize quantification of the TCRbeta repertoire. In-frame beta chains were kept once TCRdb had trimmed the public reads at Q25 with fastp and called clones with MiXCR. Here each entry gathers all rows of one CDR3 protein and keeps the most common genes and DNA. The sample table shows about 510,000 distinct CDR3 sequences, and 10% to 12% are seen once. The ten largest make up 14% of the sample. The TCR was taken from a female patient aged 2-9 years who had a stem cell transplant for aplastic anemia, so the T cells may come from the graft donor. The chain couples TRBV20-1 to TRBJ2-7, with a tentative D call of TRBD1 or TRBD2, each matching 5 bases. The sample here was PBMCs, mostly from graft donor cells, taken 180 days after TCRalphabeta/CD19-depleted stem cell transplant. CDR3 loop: CSARDLTGRGYEQYF. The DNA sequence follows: TGCAGTGCTAGAGATCTCACGGGACGGGGATACGAGCAGTACTTC.